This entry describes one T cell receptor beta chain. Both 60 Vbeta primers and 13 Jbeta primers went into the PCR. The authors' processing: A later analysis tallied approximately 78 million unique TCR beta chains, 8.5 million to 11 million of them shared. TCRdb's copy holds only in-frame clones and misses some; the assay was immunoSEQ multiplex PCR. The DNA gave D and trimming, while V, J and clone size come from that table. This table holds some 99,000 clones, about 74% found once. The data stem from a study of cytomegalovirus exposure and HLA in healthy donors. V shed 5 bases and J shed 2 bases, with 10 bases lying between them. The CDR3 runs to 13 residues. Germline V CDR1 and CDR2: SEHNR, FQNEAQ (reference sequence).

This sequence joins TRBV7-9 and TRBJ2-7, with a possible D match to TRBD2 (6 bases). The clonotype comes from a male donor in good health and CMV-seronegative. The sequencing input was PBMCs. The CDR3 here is CASSRGATYEQYF. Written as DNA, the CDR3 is TGTGCCAGCAGCCGCGGGGCCACCTACGAGCAGTACTTC.